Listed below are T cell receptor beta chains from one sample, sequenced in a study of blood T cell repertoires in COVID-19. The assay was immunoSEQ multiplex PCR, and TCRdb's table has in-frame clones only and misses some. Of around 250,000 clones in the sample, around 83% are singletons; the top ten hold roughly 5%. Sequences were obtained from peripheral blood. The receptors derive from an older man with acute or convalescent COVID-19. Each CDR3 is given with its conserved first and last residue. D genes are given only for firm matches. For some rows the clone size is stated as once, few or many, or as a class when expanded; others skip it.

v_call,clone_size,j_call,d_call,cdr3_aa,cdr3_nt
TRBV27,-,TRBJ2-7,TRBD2,CASSLVYVRESSAVQYF,TGTGCCAGCAGTCTCGTATACGTGCGGGAGTCTTCGGCGGTGCAGTACTTC
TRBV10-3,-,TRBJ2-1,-,CAIRAGLAYNEQFF,TGTGCCATCAGGGCGGGATTGGCCTACAATGAGCAGTTCTTC
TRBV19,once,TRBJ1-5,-,CASSMFIQPQHF,TGTGCCAGTAGTATGTTTATACAGCCCCAGCATTTT
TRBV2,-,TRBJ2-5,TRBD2,CASRGLAGETQYF,TGTGCCAGCAGGGGACTAGCAGGAGAGACCCAGTACTTC
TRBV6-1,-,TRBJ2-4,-,CASSEMSSLENIQYF,TGTGCCAGCAGTGAAATGTCCTCGCTAGAAAACATTCAGTACTTC
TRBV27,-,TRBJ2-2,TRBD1,CASRRTGEGTGELFF,TGTGCCAGCAGAAGGACAGGGGAAGGTACCGGGGAGCTGTTTTTT
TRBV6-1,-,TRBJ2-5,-,CASSEGTAGETQYF,TGTGCCAGCAGTGAAGGGACAGCGGGGGAGACCCAGTACTTC
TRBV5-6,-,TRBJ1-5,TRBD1,CASSFTGTGNQPQHF,TGTGCCAGCAGCTTTACCGGGACAGGCAATCAGCCCCAGCATTTT
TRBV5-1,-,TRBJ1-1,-,CASSLDSGRTEAFF,TGCGCCAGCAGCTTGGATTCCGGGAGAACTGAAGCTTTCTTT
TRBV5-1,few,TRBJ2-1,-,CASSPSTMNNEQFF,TGCGCCAGCAGCCCGTCCACAATGAACAATGAGCAGTTCTTC
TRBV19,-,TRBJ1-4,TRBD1,CASSLTGTNEKLFF,TGTGCCAGTAGCCTGACAGGGACTAATGAAAAACTGTTTTTT
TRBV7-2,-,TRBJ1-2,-,CASSLGELWDGYTF,TGTGCCAGCAGCTTAGGGGAGTTATGGGATGGCTACACCTTC
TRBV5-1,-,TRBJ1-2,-,CASSATGTNYGYTF,TGCGCCAGCAGCGCGACCGGGACAAATTATGGCTACACCTTC
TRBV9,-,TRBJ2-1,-,CASSTRDIINEQFF,TGTGCCAGCAGCACCCGGGACATAATAAATGAGCAGTTCTTC
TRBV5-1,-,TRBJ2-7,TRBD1,CASSPRGRREQYF,TGCGCCAGCAGCCCCAGGGGGCGCCGGGAGCAGTACTTC
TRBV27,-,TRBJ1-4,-,CASSPLGPTNEKLFF,TGTGCCAGCAGTCCCCTCGGTCCGACTAATGAAAAACTGTTTTTT
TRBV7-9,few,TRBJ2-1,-,CASSLGQGGNNEQFF,TGTGCCAGCAGCTTAGGTCAGGGGGGAAACAATGAGCAGTTCTTC
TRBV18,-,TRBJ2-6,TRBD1,CASSPTTGSFGANVLTF,TGTGCCAGCTCACCGACGACAGGGTCCTTTGGGGCCAACGTCCTGACTTTC
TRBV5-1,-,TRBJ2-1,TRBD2,CASSLGSGGAYNEQFF,TGCGCCAGCAGCTTGGGTAGCGGGGGGGCCTACAATGAGCAGTTCTTC
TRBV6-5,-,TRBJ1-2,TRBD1,CASRGTGQDYGYTF,TGTGCCAGCAGGGGGACAGGGCAGGACTATGGCTACACCTTC
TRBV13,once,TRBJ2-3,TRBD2,CASSLRGGRSTDTQYF,TGTGCCAGCAGCTTAAGGGGAGGGCGAAGCACAGATACGCAGTATTTT
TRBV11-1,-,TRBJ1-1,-,CASSPAVTANTEAFF,TGTGCCAGCAGCCCCGCTGTGACAGCGAACACTGAAGCTTTCTTT
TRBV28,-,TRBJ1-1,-,CASRLEGLGNTEAFF,TGTGCCAGCAGACTGGAAGGACTCGGGAACACTGAAGCTTTCTTT
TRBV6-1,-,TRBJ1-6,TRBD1,CASSEAVGQANSPLHF,TGTGCCAGCAGTGAAGCTGTGGGACAGGCTAATTCACCCCTCCACTTT
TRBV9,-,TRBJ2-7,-,CASSPGPGEIYEQYF,TGTGCCAGCAGCCCAGGGCCAGGGGAGATCTACGAGCAGTACTTC
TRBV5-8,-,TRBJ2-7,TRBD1,CASSLSLGQRNPEQYF,TGTGCCAGCAGCTTGTCGCTGGGACAGCGGAACCCCGAGCAGTACTTC
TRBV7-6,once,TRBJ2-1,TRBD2,CASSLGGGLVYNEQFF,TGTGCCAGCAGCTTAGGGGGGGGACTGGTATACAATGAGCAGTTCTTC
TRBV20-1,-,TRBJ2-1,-,CSSFSGNEQFF,TGCAGTTCGTTTAGCGGCAATGAGCAGTTCTTC
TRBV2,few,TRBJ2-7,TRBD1,CASSSSGTGLEQYF,TGTGCCAGCAGTAGTTCCGGGACAGGGCTCGAGCAGTACTTC
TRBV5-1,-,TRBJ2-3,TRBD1,CASSSDRSTDTQYF,TGCGCCAGCAGCTCGGACAGGTCCACAGATACGCAGTATTTT
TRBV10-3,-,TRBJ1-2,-,CAISGGNYGYTF,TGTGCCATCAGCGGAGGTAACTATGGCTACACCTTC
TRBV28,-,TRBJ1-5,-,CASRNGRSLFQPQHF,TGTGCCAGCAGGAACGGCAGGTCCCTGTTCCAGCCCCAGCATTTT
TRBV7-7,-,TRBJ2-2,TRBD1,CASSPGQGATGELFF,TGTGCCAGCAGCCCGGGACAGGGAGCCACCGGGGAGCTGTTTTTT
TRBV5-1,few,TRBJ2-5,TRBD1,CASSLTGEKGETQYF,TGCGCCAGCAGCTTGACAGGGGAAAAGGGAGAGACCCAGTACTTC
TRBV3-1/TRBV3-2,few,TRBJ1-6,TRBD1,CASSQAGQGDSPLHF,TGTGCCAGCAGCCAAGCGGGACAGGGGGATTCACCCCTCCACTTT
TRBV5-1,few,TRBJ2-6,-,CASSLRQAGANVLTF,TGCGCCAGCAGCTTACGACAGGCTGGGGCCAACGTCCTGACTTTC
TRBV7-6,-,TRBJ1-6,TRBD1,CASSSRTGYSPLHF,TGTGCCAGCAGCTCCCGGACAGGATATTCACCCCTCCACTTT
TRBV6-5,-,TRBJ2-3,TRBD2,CASSYSSGGGTDTQYF,TGTGCCAGCAGTTACTCGAGCGGGGGGGGCACAGATACGCAGTATTTT